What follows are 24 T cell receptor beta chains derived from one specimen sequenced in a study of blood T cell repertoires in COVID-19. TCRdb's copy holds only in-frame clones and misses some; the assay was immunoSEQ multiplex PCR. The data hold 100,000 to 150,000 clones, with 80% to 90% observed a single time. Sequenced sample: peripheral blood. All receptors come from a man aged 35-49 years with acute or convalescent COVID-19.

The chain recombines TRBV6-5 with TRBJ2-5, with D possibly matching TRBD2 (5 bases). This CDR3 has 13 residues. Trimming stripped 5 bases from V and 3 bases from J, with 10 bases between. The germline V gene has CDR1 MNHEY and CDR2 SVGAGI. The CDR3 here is CASSRGREETQYF. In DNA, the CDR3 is TGTGCCAGCAGTCGGGGTCGGGAAGAGACCCAGTACTTC.

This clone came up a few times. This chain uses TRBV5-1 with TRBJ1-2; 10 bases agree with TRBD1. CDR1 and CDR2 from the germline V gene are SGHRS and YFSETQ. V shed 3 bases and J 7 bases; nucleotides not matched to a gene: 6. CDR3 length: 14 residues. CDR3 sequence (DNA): TGCGCCAGCAGCTCTGGGACAGGGGACATTGGCTACACCTTC. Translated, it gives CASSSGTGDIGYTF.

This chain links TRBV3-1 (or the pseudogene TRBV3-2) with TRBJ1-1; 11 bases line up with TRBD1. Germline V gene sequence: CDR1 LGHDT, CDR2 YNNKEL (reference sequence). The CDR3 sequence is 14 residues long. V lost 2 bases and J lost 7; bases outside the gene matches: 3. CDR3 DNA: TGTGCCAGCAGCCAATCCGGGACAGGGGGTGAAGCTTTCTTT. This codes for CASSQSGTGGEAFF.

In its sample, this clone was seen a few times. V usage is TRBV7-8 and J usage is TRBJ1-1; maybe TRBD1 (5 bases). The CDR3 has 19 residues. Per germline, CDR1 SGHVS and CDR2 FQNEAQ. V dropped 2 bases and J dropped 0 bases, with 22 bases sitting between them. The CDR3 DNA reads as TGTGCCAGCAGCTTACGCGTGGACACCAACTTGGGAATGAACACTGAAGCTTTCTTT. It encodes CASSLRVDTNLGMNTEAFF.

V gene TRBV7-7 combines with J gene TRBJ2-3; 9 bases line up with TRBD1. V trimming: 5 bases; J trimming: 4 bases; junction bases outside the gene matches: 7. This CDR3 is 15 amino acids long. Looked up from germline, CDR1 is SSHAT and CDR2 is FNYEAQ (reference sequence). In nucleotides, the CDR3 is TGTGCCAGCAGCACTGGACAGGGGAGGGCAGATACGCAGTATTTT. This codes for CASSTGQGRADTQYF. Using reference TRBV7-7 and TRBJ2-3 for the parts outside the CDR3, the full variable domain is GAGVSQSPRYKVTKRGQDVTLRCDPISSHATLYWYQQALGQGPEFLTYFNYEAQPDKSGLPSDRFSAERPEGSISTLTIQRTEQRDSAMYRCASSTGQGRADTQYFGPGTRLTVL.

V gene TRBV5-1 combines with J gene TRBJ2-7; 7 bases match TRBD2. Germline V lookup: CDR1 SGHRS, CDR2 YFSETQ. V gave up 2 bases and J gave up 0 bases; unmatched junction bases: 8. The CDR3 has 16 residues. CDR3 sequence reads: CASSFDPGGASYEQYF. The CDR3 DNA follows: TGCGCCAGCAGCTTTGATCCGGGGGGAGCCTCCTACGAGCAGTACTTC.

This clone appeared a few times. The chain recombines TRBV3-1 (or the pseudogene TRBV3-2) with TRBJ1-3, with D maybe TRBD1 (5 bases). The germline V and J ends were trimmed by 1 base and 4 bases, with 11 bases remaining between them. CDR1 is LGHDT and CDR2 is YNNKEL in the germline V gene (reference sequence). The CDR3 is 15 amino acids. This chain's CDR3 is CASSQGGGGGNTIYF. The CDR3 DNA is TGTGCCAGCAGCCAAGGTGGCGGGGGAGGAAACACCATATATTTT.

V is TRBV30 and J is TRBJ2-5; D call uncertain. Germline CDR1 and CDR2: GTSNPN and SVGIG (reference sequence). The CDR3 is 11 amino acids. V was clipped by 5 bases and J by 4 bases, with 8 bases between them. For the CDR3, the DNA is TGTGCCTGGGGCACATCAGAGACCCAGTACTTC. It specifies CAWGTSETQYF.

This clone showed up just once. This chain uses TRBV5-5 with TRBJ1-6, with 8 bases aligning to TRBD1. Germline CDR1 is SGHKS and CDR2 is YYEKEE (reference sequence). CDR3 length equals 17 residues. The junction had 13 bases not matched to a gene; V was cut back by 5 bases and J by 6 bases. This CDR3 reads CASSRASGTGRNSPLHF. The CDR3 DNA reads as TGTGCCAGCAGTCGAGCCTCCGGGACAGGCCGTAATTCACCCCTCCACTTT.

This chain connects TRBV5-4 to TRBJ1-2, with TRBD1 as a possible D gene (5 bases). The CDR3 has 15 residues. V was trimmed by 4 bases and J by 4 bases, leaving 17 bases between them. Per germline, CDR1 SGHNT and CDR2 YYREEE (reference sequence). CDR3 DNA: TGTGCCAGCAGCCCCGGGGGGGGAGAGATCTATGGCTACACCTTC. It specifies CASSPGGGEIYGYTF.

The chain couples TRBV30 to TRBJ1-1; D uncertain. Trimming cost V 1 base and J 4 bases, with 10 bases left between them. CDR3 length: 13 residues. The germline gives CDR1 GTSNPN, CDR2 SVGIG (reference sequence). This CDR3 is CAWSDSSGTEAFF. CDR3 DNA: TGTGCCTGGAGTGACAGCAGCGGCACTGAAGCTTTCTTT.

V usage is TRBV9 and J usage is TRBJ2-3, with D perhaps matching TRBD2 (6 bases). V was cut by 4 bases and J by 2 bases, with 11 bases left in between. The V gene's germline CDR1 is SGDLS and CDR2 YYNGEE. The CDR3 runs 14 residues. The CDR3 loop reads CASSTSSHTDTQYF. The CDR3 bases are TGTGCCAGCAGCACTAGCTCCCACACAGATACGCAGTATTTT.

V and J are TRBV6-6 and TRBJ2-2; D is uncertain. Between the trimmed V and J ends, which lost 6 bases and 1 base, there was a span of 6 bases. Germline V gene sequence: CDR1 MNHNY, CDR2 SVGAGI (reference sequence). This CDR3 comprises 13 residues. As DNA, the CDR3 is TGTGCCAGCAGGACTTTGAACACCGGGGAGCTGTTTTTT. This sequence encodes CASRTLNTGELFF.

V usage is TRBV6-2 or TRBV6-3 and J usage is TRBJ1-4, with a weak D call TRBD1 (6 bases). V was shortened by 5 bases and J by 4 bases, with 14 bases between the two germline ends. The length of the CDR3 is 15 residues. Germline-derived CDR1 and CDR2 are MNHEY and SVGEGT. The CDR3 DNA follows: TGTGCCAGCAGTATGGGCGGACAGTTTAATGAAAAACTGTTTTTT. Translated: CASSMGGQFNEKLFF.

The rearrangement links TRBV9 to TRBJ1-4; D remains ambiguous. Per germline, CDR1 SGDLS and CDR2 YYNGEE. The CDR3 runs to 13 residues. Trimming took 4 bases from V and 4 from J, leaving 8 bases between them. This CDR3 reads CASSTQVNEKLFF. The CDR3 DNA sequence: TGTGCCAGCAGCACACAAGTTAATGAAAAACTGTTTTTT.

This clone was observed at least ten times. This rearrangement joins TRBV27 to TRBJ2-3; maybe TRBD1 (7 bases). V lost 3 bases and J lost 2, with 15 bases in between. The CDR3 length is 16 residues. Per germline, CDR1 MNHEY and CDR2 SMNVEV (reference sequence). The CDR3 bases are TGTGCCAGCAGTTTCAGGGGGGACCAAATCACAGATACGCAGTATTTT. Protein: CASSFRGDQITDTQYF.

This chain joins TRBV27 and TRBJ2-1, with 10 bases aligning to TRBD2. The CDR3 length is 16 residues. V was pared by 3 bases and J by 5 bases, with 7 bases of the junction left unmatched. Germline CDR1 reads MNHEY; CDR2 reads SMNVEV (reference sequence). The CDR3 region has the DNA TGTGCCAGCAGTTTTTGGGCTAGCGGGGGAAACAATGAGCAGTTCTTC. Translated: CASSFWASGGNNEQFF.

The CDR3 sequence is CAWRSDGRMAFF. The DNA of the CDR3 is TGTGCCTGGAGGTCGGATGGCAGGATGGCTTTCTTT. The chain combines TRBV30 with TRBJ1-1, with D unclear. Germline V gives CDR1 GTSNPN, CDR2 SVGIG (reference sequence). The germline V and J ends were trimmed by 3 bases and 11 bases, with 16 bases remaining between them. The CDR3 extends over 12 amino acids. Based on the CDR3 plus reference TRBV30 and TRBJ1-1, the full variable domain is SQTIHQWPATLVQPVGSPLSLECTVEGTSNPNLYWYRQAAGRGLQLLFYSVGIGQISSEVPQNLSASRPQDRQFILSSKKLLLSDSGFYLCAWRSDGRMAFFGQGTRLTVV.

In DNA form, the CDR3 reads TGTGCCAGTTGTCATACCAGGGAGAACACCGGGGAGCTGTTTTTT. Translated, it gives CASCHTRENTGELFF. The rearrangement joins TRBV19 to TRBJ2-2; TRBD1 is a possible D gene (5 bases). Germline CDR1 and CDR2: LNHDA and SQIVND (reference sequence). This CDR3 has 15 amino acids. Trimming cost V 8 bases and J 1 base, with 14 bases left between them.

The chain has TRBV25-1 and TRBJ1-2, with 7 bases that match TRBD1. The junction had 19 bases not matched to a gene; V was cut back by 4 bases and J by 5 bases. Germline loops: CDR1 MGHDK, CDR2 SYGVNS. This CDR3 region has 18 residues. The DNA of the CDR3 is TGTGCCAGCAGTGTTCACGAGGGATCCGGGACAGCCCCATATGGCTACACCTTC. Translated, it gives CASSVHEGSGTAPYGYTF.

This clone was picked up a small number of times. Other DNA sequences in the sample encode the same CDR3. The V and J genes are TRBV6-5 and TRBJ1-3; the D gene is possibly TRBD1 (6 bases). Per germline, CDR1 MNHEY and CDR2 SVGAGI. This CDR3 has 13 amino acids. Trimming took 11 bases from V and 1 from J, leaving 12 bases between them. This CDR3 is CAAQTGSGNTIYF. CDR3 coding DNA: TGTGCCGCACAAACAGGGTCTGGAAACACCATATATTTT.

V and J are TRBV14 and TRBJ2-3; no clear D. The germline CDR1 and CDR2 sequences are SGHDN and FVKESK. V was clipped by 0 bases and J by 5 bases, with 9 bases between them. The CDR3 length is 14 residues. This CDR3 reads CASSQDLSRDTQYF. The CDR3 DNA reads TGTGCCAGCAGCCAAGATTTGTCTAGAGATACGCAGTATTTT.

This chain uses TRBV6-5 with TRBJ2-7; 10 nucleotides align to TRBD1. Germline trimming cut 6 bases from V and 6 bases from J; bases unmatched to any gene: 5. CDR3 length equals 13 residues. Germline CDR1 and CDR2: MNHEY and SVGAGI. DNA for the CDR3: TGTGCCAGCAGCTGGACAGGGGGAGGCGAGCAGTACTTC. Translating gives CASSWTGGGEQYF.

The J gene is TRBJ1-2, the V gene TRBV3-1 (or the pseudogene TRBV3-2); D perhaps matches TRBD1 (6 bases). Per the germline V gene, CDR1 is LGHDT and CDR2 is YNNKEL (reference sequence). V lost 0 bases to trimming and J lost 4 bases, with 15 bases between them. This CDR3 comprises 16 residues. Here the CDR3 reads CASSQEGGGESYGYTF. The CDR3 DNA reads TGTGCCAGCAGCCAAGAAGGGGGAGGGGAGAGCTATGGCTACACCTTC.